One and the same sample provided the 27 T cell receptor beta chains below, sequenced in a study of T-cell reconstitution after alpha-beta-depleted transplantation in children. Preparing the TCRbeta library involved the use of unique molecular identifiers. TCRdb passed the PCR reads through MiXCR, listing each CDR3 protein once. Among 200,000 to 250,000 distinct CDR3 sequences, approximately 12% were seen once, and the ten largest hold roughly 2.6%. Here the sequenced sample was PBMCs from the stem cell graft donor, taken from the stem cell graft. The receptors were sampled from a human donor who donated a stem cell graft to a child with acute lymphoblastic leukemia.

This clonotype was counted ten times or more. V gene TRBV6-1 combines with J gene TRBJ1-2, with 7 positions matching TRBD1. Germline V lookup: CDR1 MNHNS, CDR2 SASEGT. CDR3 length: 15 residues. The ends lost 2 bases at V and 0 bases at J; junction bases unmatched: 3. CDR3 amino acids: CASSEYRGPNYGYTF. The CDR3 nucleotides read TGTGCCAGCAGTGAATACAGGGGACCTAACTATGGCTACACCTTC.

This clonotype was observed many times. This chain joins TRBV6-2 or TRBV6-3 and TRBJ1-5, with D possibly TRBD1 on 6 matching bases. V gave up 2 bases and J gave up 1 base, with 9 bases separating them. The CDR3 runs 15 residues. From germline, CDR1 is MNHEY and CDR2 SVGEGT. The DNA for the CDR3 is TGTGCCAGCAGTTACGGGCAGGGGAGCAATCAGCCCCAGCATTTT. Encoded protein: CASSYGQGSNQPQHF.

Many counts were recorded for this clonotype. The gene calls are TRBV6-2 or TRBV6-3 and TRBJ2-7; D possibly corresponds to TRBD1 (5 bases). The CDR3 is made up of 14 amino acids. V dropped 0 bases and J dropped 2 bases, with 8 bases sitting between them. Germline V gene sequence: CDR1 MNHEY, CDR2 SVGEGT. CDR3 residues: CASSYSVDTYEQYF. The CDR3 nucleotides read TGTGCCAGCAGTTACTCGGTGGACACCTACGAGCAGTACTTC.

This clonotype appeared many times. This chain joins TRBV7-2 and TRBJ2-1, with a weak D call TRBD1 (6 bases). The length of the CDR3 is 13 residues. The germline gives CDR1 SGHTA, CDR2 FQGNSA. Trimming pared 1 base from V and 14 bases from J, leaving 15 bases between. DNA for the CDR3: TGTGCCAGCAGCTTAGATTCAAGGGGGAAAGAGTTCTTC. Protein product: CASSLDSRGKEFF. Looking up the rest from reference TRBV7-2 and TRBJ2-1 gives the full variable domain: GAGVSQSPSNKVTEKGKDVELRCDPISGHTALYWYRQSLGQGLEFLIYFQGNSAPDKSGLPSDRFSAERTGGSVSTLTIQRTQQEDSAVYLCASSLDSRGKEFFGPGTRLTVL.

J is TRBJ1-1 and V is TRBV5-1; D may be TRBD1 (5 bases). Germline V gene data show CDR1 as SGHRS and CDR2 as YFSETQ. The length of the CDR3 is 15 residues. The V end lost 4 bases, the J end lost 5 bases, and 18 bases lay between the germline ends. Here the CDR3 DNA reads TGCGCCAGCAGCCGACCCCTAGAAAAGGGGACTGAAGCTTTCTTT. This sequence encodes CASSRPLEKGTEAFF.

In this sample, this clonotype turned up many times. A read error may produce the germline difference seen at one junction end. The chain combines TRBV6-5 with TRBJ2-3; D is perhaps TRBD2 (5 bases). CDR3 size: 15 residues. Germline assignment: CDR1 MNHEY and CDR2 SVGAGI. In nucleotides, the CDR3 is TGTGCCAGCAGGTACTCCTCTAGCCTTCCAGATACGCAGTATTTT. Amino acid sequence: CASRYSSSLPDTQYF.

CDR3 sequence: CSAARTGGSHSNQPQHF. In DNA, the CDR3 is TGCAGTGCCGCTCGGACAGGGGGGAGTCATAGCAATCAGCCCCAGCATTTT. The gene calls are TRBV20-1 and TRBJ1-5; 10 nucleotides agree with TRBD1. Germline CDR1 and CDR2: DFQATT and SNEGSKA (reference sequence). The CDR3 is 17 amino acids. Trimming took 6 bases from V and 0 from J; bases not matched to a gene: 11.

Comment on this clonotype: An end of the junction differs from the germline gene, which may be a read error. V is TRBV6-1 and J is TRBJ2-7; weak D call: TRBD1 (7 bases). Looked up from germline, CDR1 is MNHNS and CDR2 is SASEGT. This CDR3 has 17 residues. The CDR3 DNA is TGTGCCAGCACTGAAGTGGTCAGGGGGAGGAGGTTGGTTGAGCAGTACTTC. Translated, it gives CASTEVVRGRRLVEQYF.

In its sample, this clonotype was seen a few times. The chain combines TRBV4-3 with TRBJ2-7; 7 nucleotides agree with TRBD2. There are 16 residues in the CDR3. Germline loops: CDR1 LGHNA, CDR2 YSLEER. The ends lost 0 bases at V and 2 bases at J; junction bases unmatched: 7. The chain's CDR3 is CASSQDFGGRPYEQYF. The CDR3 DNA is TGCGCCAGCAGCCAAGATTTCGGCGGGAGACCCTACGAGCAGTACTTC.

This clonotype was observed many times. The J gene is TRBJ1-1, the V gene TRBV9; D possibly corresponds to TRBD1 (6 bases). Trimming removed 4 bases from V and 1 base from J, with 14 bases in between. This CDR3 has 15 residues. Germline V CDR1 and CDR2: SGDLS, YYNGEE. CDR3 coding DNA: TGTGCCAGCAGCAAGACAGGACTGGGGAACACTGAAGCTTTCTTT. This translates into CASSKTGLGNTEAFF.

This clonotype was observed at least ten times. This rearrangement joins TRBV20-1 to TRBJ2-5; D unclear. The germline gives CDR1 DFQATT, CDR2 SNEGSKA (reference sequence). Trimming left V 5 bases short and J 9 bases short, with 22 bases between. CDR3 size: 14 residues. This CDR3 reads CSALERMWNMAQYF. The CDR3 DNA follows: TGCAGTGCTCTGGAGCGTATGTGGAATATGGCCCAGTACTTC.

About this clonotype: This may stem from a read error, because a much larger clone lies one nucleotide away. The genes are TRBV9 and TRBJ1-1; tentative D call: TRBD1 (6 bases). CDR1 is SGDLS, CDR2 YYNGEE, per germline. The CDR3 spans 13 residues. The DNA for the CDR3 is TGTGCCACCAGCCCCCCATCAGGGGTCTGGGCTTTCTTT. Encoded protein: CATSPPSGVWAFF.

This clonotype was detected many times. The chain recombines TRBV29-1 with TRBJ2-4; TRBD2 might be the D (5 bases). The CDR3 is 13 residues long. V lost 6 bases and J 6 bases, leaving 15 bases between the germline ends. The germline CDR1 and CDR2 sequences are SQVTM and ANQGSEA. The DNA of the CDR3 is TGCAGCGTCGTTTTGTCCCGGGGAAACATTCAGTACTTC. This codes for CSVVLSRGNIQYF. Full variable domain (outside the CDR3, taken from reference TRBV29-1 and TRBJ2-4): SAVISQKPSRDICQRGTSLTIQCQVDSQVTMMFWYRQQPGQSLTLIATANQGSEATYESGFVIDKFPISRPNLTFSTLTVSNMSPEDSSIYLCSVVLSRGNIQYFGAGTRLSVL.

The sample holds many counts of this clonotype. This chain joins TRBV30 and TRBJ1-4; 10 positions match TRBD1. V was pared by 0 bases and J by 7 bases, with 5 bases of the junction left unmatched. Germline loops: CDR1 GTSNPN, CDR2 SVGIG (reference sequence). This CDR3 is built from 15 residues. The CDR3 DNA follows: TGTGCCTGGAGTGTCTCGACAGGGGGCTTTGAAAAACTGTTTTTT. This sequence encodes CAWSVSTGGFEKLFF.

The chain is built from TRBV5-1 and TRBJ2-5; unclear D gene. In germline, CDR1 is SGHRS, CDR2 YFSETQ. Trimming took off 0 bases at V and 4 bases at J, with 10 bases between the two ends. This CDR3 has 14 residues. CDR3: CASSLAKMGETQYF. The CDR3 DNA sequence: TGCGCCAGCAGCTTGGCCAAGATGGGAGAGACCCAGTACTTC.

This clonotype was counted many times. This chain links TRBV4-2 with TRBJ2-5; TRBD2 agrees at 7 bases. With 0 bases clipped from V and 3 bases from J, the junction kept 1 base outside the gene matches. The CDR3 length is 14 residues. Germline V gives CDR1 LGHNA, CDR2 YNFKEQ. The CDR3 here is CASSQEGREETQYF. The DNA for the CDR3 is TGTGCCAGCAGCCAAGAGGGGAGGGAAGAGACCCAGTACTTC.

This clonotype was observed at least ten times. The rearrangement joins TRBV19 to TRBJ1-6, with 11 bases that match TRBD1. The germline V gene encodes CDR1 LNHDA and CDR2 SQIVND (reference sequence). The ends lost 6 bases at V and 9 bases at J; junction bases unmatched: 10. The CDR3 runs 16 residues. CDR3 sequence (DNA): TGTGCCAGTAGCGGGACAGGGGGAGCCTCAAGTTCACCCCTCCACTTT. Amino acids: CASSGTGGASSSPLHF.

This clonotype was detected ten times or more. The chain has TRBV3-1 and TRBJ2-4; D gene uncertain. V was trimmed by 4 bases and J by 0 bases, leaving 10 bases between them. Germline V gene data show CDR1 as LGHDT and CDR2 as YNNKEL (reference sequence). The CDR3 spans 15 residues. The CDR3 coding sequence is TGTGCCAGCAGCCGGTCCCTTCTAGCCAAAAACATTCAGTACTTC. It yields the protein CASSRSLLAKNIQYF.

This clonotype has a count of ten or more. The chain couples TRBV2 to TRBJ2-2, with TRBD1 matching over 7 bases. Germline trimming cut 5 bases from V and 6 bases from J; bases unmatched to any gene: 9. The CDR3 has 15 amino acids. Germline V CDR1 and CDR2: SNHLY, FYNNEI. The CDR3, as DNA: TGTGCCAGCAGTAGTACAGGGGTTAACGCCGGGGAGCTGTTTTTT. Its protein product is CASSSTGVNAGELFF.

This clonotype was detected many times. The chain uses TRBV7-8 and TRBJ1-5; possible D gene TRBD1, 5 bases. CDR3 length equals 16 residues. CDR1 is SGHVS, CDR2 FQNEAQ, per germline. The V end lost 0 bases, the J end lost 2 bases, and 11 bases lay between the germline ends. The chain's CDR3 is CASSLAGLGGNQPQHF. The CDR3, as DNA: TGTGCCAGCAGCTTAGCGGGACTGGGGGGCAATCAGCCCCAGCATTTT. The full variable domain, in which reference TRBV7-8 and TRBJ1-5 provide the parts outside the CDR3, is GAGVSQSPRYKVAKRGQDVALRCDPISGHVSLFWYQQALGQGPEFLTYFQNEAQLDKSGLPSDRFFAERPEGSVSTLKIQRTQQEDSAVYLCASSLAGLGGNQPQHFGDGTRLSIL.

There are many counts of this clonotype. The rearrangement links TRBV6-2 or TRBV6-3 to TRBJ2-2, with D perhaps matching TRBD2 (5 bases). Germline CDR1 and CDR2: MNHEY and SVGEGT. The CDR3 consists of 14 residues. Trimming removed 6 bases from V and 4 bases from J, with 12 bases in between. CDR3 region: CASRGSGGTGELFF. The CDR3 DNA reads TGTGCCAGCAGGGGATCAGGAGGCACCGGGGAGCTGTTTTTT.

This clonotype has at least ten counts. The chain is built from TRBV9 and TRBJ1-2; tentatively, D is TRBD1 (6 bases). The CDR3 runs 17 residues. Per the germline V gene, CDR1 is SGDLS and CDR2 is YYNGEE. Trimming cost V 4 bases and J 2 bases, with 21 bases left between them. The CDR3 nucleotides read TGTGCCAGCAGCACTAGACGGGACACCCAAAGCAACTATGGCTACACCTTC. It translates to CASSTRRDTQSNYGYTF.

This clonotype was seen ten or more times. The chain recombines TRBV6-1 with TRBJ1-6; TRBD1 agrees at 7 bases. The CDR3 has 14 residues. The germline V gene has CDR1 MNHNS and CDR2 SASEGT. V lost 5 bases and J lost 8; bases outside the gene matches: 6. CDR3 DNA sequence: TGTGCCAGCAGTCTTCAGGGGGATGATTCACCCCTCCACTTT. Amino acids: CASSLQGDDSPLHF.

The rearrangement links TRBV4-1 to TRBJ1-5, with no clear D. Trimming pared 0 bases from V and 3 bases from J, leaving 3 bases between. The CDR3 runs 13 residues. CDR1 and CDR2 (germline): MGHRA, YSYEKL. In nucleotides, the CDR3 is TGCGCCAGCAGCCAAGATTTCAATCAGCCCCAGCATTTT. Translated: CASSQDFNQPQHF.

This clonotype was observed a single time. The CDR3 sequence is CASSDRDRGAYEQYF. In DNA, the CDR3 is TGTGCCAGCAGCGACAGGGACAGGGGGGCCTACGAGCAGTACTTC. The chain couples TRBV13 to TRBJ2-7; 11 nucleotides line up with TRBD1. J gave up 2 bases and V 5 bases, and 5 bases lay outside the gene matches. The CDR3 loop spans 15 amino acids. Germline CDR1 and CDR2: PRHDT and FYEKMQ (reference sequence).

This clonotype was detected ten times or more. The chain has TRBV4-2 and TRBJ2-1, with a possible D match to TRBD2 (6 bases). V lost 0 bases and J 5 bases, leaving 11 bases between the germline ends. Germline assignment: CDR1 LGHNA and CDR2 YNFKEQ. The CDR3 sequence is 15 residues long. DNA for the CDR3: TGTGCCAGCAGCCAAGACCCGGGACTCAACAATGAGCAGTTCTTC. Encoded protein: CASSQDPGLNNEQFF.

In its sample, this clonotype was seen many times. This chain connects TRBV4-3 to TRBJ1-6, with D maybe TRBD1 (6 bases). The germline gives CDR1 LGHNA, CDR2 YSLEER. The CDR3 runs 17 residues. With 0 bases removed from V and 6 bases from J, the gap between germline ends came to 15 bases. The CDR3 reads CASSQDVGVRGNSPLHF. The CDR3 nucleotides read TGCGCCAGCAGCCAAGATGTAGGGGTCAGGGGTAATTCACCCCTCCACTTT.